The clone carrying this T cell receptor beta chain was recorded only once. Its target is not known. In germline, CDR1 is SNHLY, CDR2 FYNNEI. V was shortened by 11 bases and J by 5 bases, with 13 bases between the two germline ends. The CDR3 length is 12 residues. Naive CD8 cells were CD45RO-negative, positively selected for CCR7, excluding terminally differentiated effector memory CD45RA+ cells. The table came from immunoSEQ multiplex PCR; TCRdb's copy has only in-frame clones and leaves some out. The table includes about 680,000 clones, approximately 90% detected once. This sample stems from a study of shared clonotypes between healthy human individuals. Overall study: Those who served as donors were a couple of women and a few men between the ages of 18 and 49. Three CD4 naive, three CD4 memory, two CD8 naive and one CD8 memory plate were used per donor.

Whole-study findings and limits: The naive CD4 repertoires of a handful of donors were compared, and around 5% of clonotypes were shared. Blood was the sole source, and tissue repertoires probably differ.

The sequenced sample consisted of naive CD8+ T cells sorted from blood. The source of this sequence is a man younger than 40 in good health. The rearrangement links TRBV2 to TRBJ2-1; D is perhaps TRBD2 (5 bases). The CDR3 region is CAEMSGNNEQFF. In DNA, the CDR3 is TGTGCCGAGATGTCGGGAAACAATGAGCAGTTCTTC.